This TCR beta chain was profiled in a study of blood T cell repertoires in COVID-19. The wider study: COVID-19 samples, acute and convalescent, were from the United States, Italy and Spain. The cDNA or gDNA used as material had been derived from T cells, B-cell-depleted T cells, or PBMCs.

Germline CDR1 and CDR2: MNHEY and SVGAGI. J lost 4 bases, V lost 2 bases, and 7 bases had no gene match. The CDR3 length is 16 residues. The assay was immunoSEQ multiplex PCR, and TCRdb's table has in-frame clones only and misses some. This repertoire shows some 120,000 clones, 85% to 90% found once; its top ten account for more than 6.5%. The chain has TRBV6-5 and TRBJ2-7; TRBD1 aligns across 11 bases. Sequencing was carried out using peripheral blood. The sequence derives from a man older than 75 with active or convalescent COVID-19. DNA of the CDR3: TGTGCCAGCAGTTACAGGGGACAGGGGGGCGGGTACGAGCAGTACTTC. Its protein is CASSYRGQGGGYEQYF.